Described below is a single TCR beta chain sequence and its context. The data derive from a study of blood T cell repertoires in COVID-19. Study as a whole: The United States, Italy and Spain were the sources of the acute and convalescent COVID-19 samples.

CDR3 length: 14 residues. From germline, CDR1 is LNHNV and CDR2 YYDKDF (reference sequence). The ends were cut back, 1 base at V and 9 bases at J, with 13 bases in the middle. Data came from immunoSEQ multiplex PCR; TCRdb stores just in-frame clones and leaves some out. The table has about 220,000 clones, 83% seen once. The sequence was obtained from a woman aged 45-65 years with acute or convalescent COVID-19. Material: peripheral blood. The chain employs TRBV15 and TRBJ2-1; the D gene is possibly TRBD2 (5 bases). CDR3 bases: TGTGCCACCAGCAGAGTACTAGGTCCCAGTGAGCAGTTCTTC. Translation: CATSRVLGPSEQFF. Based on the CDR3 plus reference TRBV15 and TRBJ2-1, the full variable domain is DAMVIQNPRYQVTQFGKPVTLSCSQTLNHNVMYWYQQKSSQAPKLLFHYYDKDFNNEADTPDNFQSRRPNTSFCFLDIRSPGLGDTAMYLCATSRVLGPSEQFFGPGTRLTVL.